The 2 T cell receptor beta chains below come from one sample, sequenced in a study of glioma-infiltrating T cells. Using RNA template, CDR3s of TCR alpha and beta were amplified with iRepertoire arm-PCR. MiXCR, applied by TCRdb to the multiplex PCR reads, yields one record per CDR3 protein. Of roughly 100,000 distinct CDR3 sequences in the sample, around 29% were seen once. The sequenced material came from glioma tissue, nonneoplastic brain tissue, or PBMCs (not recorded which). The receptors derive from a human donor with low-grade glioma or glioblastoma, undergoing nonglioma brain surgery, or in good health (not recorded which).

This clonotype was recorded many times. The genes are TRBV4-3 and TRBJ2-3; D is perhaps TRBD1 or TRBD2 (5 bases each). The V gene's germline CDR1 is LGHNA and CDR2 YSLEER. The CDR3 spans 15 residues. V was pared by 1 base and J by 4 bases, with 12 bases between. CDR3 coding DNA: TGCGCCAGCAGCCAAGTGAAATTGGGGGCAGATACGCAGTATTTT. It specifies CASSQVKLGADTQYF.

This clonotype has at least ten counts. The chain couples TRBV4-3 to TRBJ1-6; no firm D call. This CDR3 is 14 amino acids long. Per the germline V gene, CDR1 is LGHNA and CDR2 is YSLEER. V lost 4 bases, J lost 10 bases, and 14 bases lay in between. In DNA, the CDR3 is TGCGCCAGCAGCCGCGGAATACCAAGGTCACCCCTCCACTTT. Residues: CASSRGIPRSPLHF.